Listed below are T cell receptor beta chains from one sample, sequenced in a study of shared clonotypes between healthy human individuals. Using immunoSEQ multiplex PCR, the repertoire was profiled, and TCRdb retains in-frame clones only, with some absent. The data hold approximately 2,000,000 clones, with around 90% observed a single time. Sequencing used naive CD4+ T cells from PBMCs. The receptors shown here come from a man aged 18 to 35 in good health. Some clones in this sample may be carry-over from other donors' samples. Each CDR3 is given with its conserved first and last residue. A D gene is named only where the DNA matches it firmly. Not all rows give a size; the values are once, few, many and, for expanded clones, a class.

v_call	d_call	j_call	clone_size	cdr3_aa	cdr3_nt
TRBV9	NA	TRBJ1-2	NA	CASSVATDYGYTF	TGTGCCAGCAGCGTAGCCACAGACTATGGCTACACCTTC
TRBV6-6	NA	TRBJ1-1	NA	CASTRILNTEAFF	TGTGCCAGCACTAGAATTCTCAACACTGAAGCTTTCTTT
TRBV11-1	NA	TRBJ1-6	NA	CASSLWGSEELGALHF	TGTGCCAGCAGCCTTTGGGGCTCAGAAGAACTTGGAGCCCTCCACTTT
TRBV7-6	TRBD1	TRBJ1-5	NA	CASSLGQGLSNQPQHF	TGTGCCAGCAGCTTGGGACAGGGACTAAGCAATCAGCCCCAGCATTTT
TRBV4-2	TRBD2	TRBJ2-3	NA	CASSQSSLAGGSTDTQYF	TGTGCCAGCAGCCAATCTAGCCTAGCGGGAGGAAGCACAGATACGCAGTATTTT
TRBV7-3	NA	TRBJ2-5	NA	CASSLNGGQAETQYF	TGTGCCAGCAGCTTAAATGGTGGGCAGGCAGAGACCCAGTACTTC
TRBV5-6	TRBD2	TRBJ2-1	once	CASSLGLAAYNEQFF	TGTGCCAGCAGCCTTGGACTAGCGGCCTACAATGAGCAGTTCTTC
TRBV7-9	TRBD2	TRBJ2-1	NA	CASSPLSRIGRNEQFF	TGTGCCAGCAGCCCCCTCTCTCGGATCGGGAGGAATGAGCAGTTCTTC
TRBV10-1	TRBD2	TRBJ2-7	NA	CASRTLAGPTGGEQYF	TGCGCCAGCAGGACCCTAGCGGGCCCAACCGGTGGCGAGCAGTACTTC
TRBV5-1	TRBD2	TRBJ2-5	NA	CASSLAGREGETQYF	TGCGCCAGCAGCTTGGCGGGACGGGAGGGAGAGACCCAGTACTTC
TRBV5-6	TRBD1	TRBJ2-3	NA	CASSRPGTDDTDTQYF	TGTGCCAGCAGCCGCCCCGGGACAGACGACACAGATACGCAGTATTTT
TRBV28	TRBD1	TRBJ1-2	once	CASSLWATGAMGYTF	TGTGCCAGCAGTTTATGGGCGACAGGGGCGATGGGCTACACCTTC
TRBV10-1	NA	TRBJ2-2	few	CASSGDTGELFF	TGCGCCAGCAGTGGAGACACCGGGGAGCTGTTTTTT
TRBV2	NA	TRBJ2-3	NA	CASSERGTADTQYF	TGTGCCAGCAGTGAAAGGGGGACGGCAGATACGCAGTATTTT
TRBV5-1	TRBD2	TRBJ2-1	once	CASSLRLAGDGEQFF	TGCGCCAGCAGCTTGCGGCTAGCGGGAGACGGTGAGCAGTTCTTC
TRBV5-4	NA	TRBJ1-4	NA	CASSVQTGTAGEKLFF	TGTGCCAGCAGCGTGCAAACCGGGACGGCCGGTGAAAAACTGTTTTTT
TRBV5-1	NA	TRBJ2-7	NA	CASSPPSIGGGSYEQYF	TGCGCCAGCAGCCCGCCTAGTATAGGGGGAGGCTCCTACGAGCAGTACTTC
TRBV5-1	NA	TRBJ2-7	NA	CASSPAGGVSYEQYF	TGCGCCAGCAGCCCTGCGGGCGGGGTATCCTACGAGCAGTACTTC
TRBV5-1	NA	TRBJ1-1	NA	CASSPLKDTEAFF	TGCGCCAGCAGCCCGTTAAAGGATACTGAAGCTTTCTTT
TRBV28	NA	TRBJ1-1	NA	CASSIPRGGIEAFF	TGTGCCAGCAGTATCCCCCGGGGGGGTATTGAAGCTTTCTTT
TRBV2	TRBD2	TRBJ2-2	NA	CASSKGSRGGTGELFF	TGTGCCAGCAGTAAAGGGTCTCGGGGGGGGACCGGGGAGCTGTTTTTT
TRBV2	NA	TRBJ2-3	once	CASRVGGNTDTQYF	TGTGCCAGCAGGGTTGGAGGGAACACAGATACGCAGTATTTT
TRBV28	TRBD2	TRBJ2-1	NA	CATSYPSGPIDGLNNEQFF	TGTGCCACCTCATACCCTAGCGGACCAATCGACGGGTTGAACAATGAGCAGTTCTTC
TRBV15	NA	TRBJ2-1	NA	CATSRGSSNNEQFF	TGTGCCACCAGCAGAGGGTCGAGTAACAATGAGCAGTTCTTC
TRBV30	TRBD2	TRBJ2-4	NA	CAWSNGLAGPRGKNIQYF	TGTGCCTGGAGTAACGGACTAGCGGGACCTCGGGGCAAAAACATTCAGTACTTC
TRBV6-5	TRBD1	TRBJ2-7	NA	CASSTGTGSYEQYF	TGTGCCAGCAGTACAGGGACAGGCTCCTACGAGCAGTACTTC